One sample yielded the 27 T cell receptor beta chains listed below, sequenced in a study of shared T cell receptors in the human thymus. Only in-frame clones appear in the TCRdb table, and some are missing; sequencing was by immunoSEQ multiplex PCR. In the table there are about 730,000 clones, approximately 85% of which are singletons. The same sample was also used in a study of human thymus T cells.

The material sequenced was thymocytes. Receptors originate from a girl under three years old with a congenital heart defect.

V and J are TRBV7-6 and TRBJ2-3; TRBD1 aligns across 9 bases. J was trimmed by 1 base and V by 1 base; bases with no gene match: 15. CDR3 size: 20 residues. Germline V gene lookup returns CDR1 SGHVS and CDR2 FNYEAQ. This CDR3 reads CASSLVRGRRQGDGTDTQYF. The CDR3 DNA reads as TGTGCCAGCAGCTTAGTAAGGGGGCGGCGACAGGGGGACGGCACAGATACGCAGTATTTT.

The chain is built from TRBV5-1 and TRBJ2-4; D unresolved. CDR3 length equals 14 residues. The ends were cut back, 4 bases at V and 3 bases at J, with 11 bases in the middle. The germline V gene has CDR1 SGHRS and CDR2 YFSETQ. The CDR3 here is CASSPNTIKNIQYF. Here the CDR3 DNA reads TGCGCCAGCAGCCCTAACACTATCAAAAACATTCAGTACTTC.

The chain is built from TRBV7-2 and TRBJ2-7; a possible D gene is TRBD2 (6 bases). V was clipped by 5 bases and J by 3 bases, with 8 bases between them. This CDR3 contains 12 residues. In germline, CDR1 is SGHTA, CDR2 FQGNSA. The CDR3 here is CASSRGFYEQYF. The CDR3, as DNA: TGTGCCAGCAGCCGGGGGTTCTACGAGCAGTACTTC.

The chain employs TRBV5-6 and TRBJ2-1; 16 bases fit TRBD2. Germline V gene lookup returns CDR1 SGHDT and CDR2 YYEEEE. The V segment lost 6 bases and the J segment 0 bases; nucleotides outside the gene matches: 9. The CDR3 contains 19 residues. CDR3 amino acids: CASTHTGTSGGGSYNEQFF. CDR3 sequence (DNA): TGTGCCAGCACACATACCGGGACTAGCGGGGGGGGCTCCTACAATGAGCAGTTCTTC. The full variable domain, with the rest looked up from reference TRBV5-6 and TRBJ2-1, is DAGVTQSPTHLIKTRGQQVTLRCSPKSGHDTVSWYQQALGQGPQFIFQYYEEEERQRGNFPDRFSGHQFPNYSSELNVNALLLGDSALYLCASTHTGTSGGGSYNEQFFGPGTRLTVL.

Concerning this clone: A read error may produce the germline difference seen at one junction end. This specimen includes other DNA sequences encoding the same CDR3. The V and J genes are TRBV5-1 and TRBJ1-6; TRBD1 agrees at 7 bases. Looked up from germline, CDR1 is SGHRS and CDR2 is YFSETQ. This CDR3 has 17 residues. The CDR3 DNA follows: TGCGCCAGCAGCTTGGTACCGGTGGGGACAGATAATTCCCCCCTCCACTTT. This encodes CASSLVPVGTDNSPLHF.

This chain uses TRBV7-2 with TRBJ1-2; maybe TRBD1 (6 bases). V was shortened by 1 base and J by 5 bases, with 14 bases between the two germline ends. CDR1 and CDR2 from the germline V gene are SGHTA and FQGNSA. CDR3 size: 15 residues. The CDR3 loop is CASSLGGPDGYGYTF. The CDR3 DNA reads TGTGCCAGCAGCTTAGGGGGGCCGGATGGTTATGGCTACACCTTC. The complete variable domain, with remaining parts taken from reference TRBV7-2 and TRBJ1-2, reads GAGVSQSPSNKVTEKGKDVELRCDPISGHTALYWYRQSLGQGLEFLIYFQGNSAPDKSGLPSDRFSAERTGGSVSTLTIQRTQQEDSAVYLCASSLGGPDGYGYTFGSGTRLTVV.

The chain carries TRBV5-1 and TRBJ2-7, with a possible D match to TRBD2 (5 bases). Germline loops: CDR1 SGHRS, CDR2 YFSETQ. The CDR3 is 11 amino acids. V lost 4 bases and J lost 7, with 9 bases in between. The CDR3: CASSPGLEQYF. Here the CDR3 DNA reads TGCGCCAGCAGCCCCGGACTTGAGCAGTACTTC.

The CDR3 loop is CASSADRGFQETQYF. The CDR3 DNA reads TGTGCCAGCAGCGCGGACAGGGGATTCCAAGAGACCCAGTACTTC. The J gene is TRBJ2-5, the V gene TRBV27, with 9 bases lining up with TRBD1. CDR1 and CDR2 (germline): MNHEY, SMNVEV (reference sequence). V dropped 6 bases and J dropped 1; count of bases not matched to a gene: 6. This CDR3 region has 15 residues.

The V gene is TRBV4-1, the J gene TRBJ1-2, with D possibly being TRBD1 (6 bases). V dropped 2 bases and J dropped 5 bases, with 6 bases sitting between them. Germline-derived CDR1 and CDR2 are MGHRA and YSYEKL. This CDR3 contains 12 residues. For the CDR3, the DNA is TGCGCCAGCAGCCAACAGGGGTATGGCTACACCTTC. As protein: CASSQQGYGYTF.

Comments on this clone: Other DNA sequences in this specimen translate into the identical CDR3. The rearrangement links TRBV7-9 to TRBJ2-7, with 7 positions matching TRBD1. CDR1 and CDR2 from the germline V gene are SEHNR and FQNEAQ (reference sequence). CDR3 length: 14 amino acids. Unmatched junction bases numbered 6, after V lost 5 bases and J lost 2 bases. CDR3 nucleotides: TGTGCCAGCAGCCCACGACAGGGAACCTACGAGCAGTACTTC. Translating gives CASSPRQGTYEQYF. The entire variable domain, with the rest obtained from reference TRBV7-9 and TRBJ2-7, is as follows: DTGVSQNPRHKITKRGQNVTFRCDPISEHNRLYWYRQTLGQGPEFLTYFQNEAQLEKSRLLSDRFSAERPKGSFSTLEIQRTEQGDSAMYLCASSPRQGTYEQYFGPGTRLTVT.

Concerning this clone: The sample holds other DNA sequences that translate to the same CDR3. The gene calls are TRBV5-1 and TRBJ1-1; a possible D gene is TRBD1 (5 bases). Trimming removed 5 bases at V and 3 bases at J, with 14 bases between. The CDR3 sequence is 14 residues long. In germline, CDR1 is SGHRS, CDR2 YFSETQ. Here the CDR3 DNA reads TGCGCCAGCAGTTTGAAAGGGGCGGACACTGAAGCTTTCTTT. The encoded protein is CASSLKGADTEAFF.

V gene TRBV7-2 combines with J gene TRBJ2-3, with 10 bases fitting TRBD1. V lost 1 base to trimming and J lost 1 base; unmatched junction nucleotides: 5. The CDR3 runs to 17 residues. Per the germline V gene, CDR1 is SGHTA and CDR2 is FQGNSA. The CDR3 loop is CASSLETGTGGTDTQYF. In DNA form, the CDR3 reads TGTGCCAGCAGCTTAGAAACCGGGACAGGGGGCACAGATACGCAGTATTTT.

This chain joins TRBV14 and TRBJ2-1, with a tentative D call TRBD2 (5 bases). Germline CDR1 SGHDN, CDR2 FVKESK. The CDR3 runs to 15 residues. The V gene lost 6 bases and the J gene lost 0 bases, with 12 bases spanning the gap. The CDR3 DNA reads TGTGCCAGCAGGGGAGCGAATTCCTCCTACAATGAGCAGTTCTTC. Amino acid sequence: CASRGANSSYNEQFF.

The V and J genes are TRBV21-1 and TRBJ1-1; the D call in the table, TRBD1, was not verified against the DNA. TRBV21-1 is a documented pseudogene. The CDR3 contains 15 residues. The CDR3 coding sequence is TGTGCCAGCAGCGGCCTCAGGGGGCAGGTCACTGAAGCTTTCTTT. The encoded protein is CASSGLRGQVTEAFF.

The gene calls are TRBV7-8 and TRBJ2-3; 7 bases map to TRBD1. This CDR3 has 15 residues. Germline lookup yields CDR1 SGHVS and CDR2 FQNEAQ. The ends lost 2 bases at V and 4 bases at J; junction bases unmatched: 6. The CDR3 loop reads CASSLRDRDPDTQYF. DNA of the CDR3: TGTGCCAGCAGCTTAAGGGACAGAGACCCAGATACGCAGTATTTT. The whole variable domain, filled in from reference TRBV7-8 and TRBJ2-3, reads GAGVSQSPRYKVAKRGQDVALRCDPISGHVSLFWYQQALGQGPEFLTYFQNEAQLDKSGLPSDRFFAERPEGSVSTLKIQRTQQEDSAVYLCASSLRDRDPDTQYFGPGTRLTVL.

The CDR3: CASSLFNGRGRKNSPLHF. The CDR3 nucleotides read TGTGCCAGCAGCTTATTTAACGGCAGGGGGCGCAAAAATTCACCCCTCCACTTT. The chain links TRBV7-9 to TRBJ1-6; 8 bases align to TRBD1. This CDR3 contains 18 residues. The V gene's germline CDR1 is SEHNR and CDR2 FQNEAQ (reference sequence). Germline trimming cut 2 bases from V and 7 bases from J; bases unmatched to any gene: 13. The full variable domain, completed using reference TRBV7-9 and TRBJ1-6, is DTGVSQNPRHKITKRGQNVTFRCDPISEHNRLYWYRQTLGQGPEFLTYFQNEAQLEKSRLLSDRFSAERPKGSFSTLEIQRTEQGDSAMYLCASSLFNGRGRKNSPLHFGNGTRLTVT.

The chain joins TRBV5-6 to TRBJ2-1, with D possibly matching TRBD2 (7 bases). The germline V and J ends were trimmed by 5 bases and 4 bases, with 22 bases remaining between them. CDR1 SGHDT and CDR2 YYEEEE come from the germline V gene. CDR3 length: 17 residues. CDR3 DNA sequence: TGTGCCAGCAGAACCCATGGGTGCGGGGGCCCATACAATGAGCAGTTCTTC. Protein product: CASRTHGCGGPYNEQFF.

This clone was seen just once. The chain has TRBV6-1 and TRBJ1-5; D might be TRBD1 (5 bases). The ends were cut back, 2 bases at V and 4 bases at J, with 15 bases in the middle. Germline values: CDR1 MNHNS, CDR2 SASEGT. This CDR3 spans 16 amino acids. The CDR3 loop is CASSETYWGRNQPQHF. CDR3 nucleotide sequence: TGTGCCAGCAGTGAAACGTATTGGGGGAGGAATCAGCCCCAGCATTTT.

This clone has just one count. The chain is built from TRBV10-3 and TRBJ2-7, with D tentatively TRBD2 (7 bases). The CDR3 runs to 16 residues. Looked up from germline, CDR1 is ENHRY and CDR2 is SYGVKD. The ends were cut back, 2 bases at V and 6 bases at J, with 20 bases in the middle. CDR3: CAISERGGAADSEQYF. In DNA form, the CDR3 reads TGTGCCATCAGTGAGAGGGGGGGGGCAGCTGACTCCGAGCAGTACTTC.

The genes are TRBV6-1 and TRBJ1-5, with unresolved D. V was clipped by 9 bases and J by 7 bases, with 19 bases between them. Looked up from germline, CDR1 is MNHNS and CDR2 is SASEGT. CDR3 size: 14 residues. In DNA, the CDR3 is TGTGCCAGTTCCCCGGGCCCAGCGGTGCAGCCCCAGCATTTT. Residues: CASSPGPAVQPQHF.

The count of this clone is one. The chain links TRBV27 to TRBJ2-5; 10 nucleotides align to TRBD2. Trimming removed 8 bases from V and 13 bases from J; junction bases left unmatched: 19. The CDR3 covers 15 residues. CDR1 and CDR2 (germline): MNHEY, SMNVEV (reference sequence). The CDR3 bases are TGTGCCAGCGCCAACCCGGCTAGCGGGGGCCCCTGCTGGTACTTC. The encoded protein is CASANPASGGPCWYF.

V gene TRBV6-1 combines with J gene TRBJ1-6; D might be TRBD1 (6 bases). The V end was cut by 7 bases, the J end by 7 bases, with 8 bases between. There are 12 residues in the CDR3. CDR1 is MNHNS and CDR2 is SASEGT in the germline V gene. The CDR3: CASIGGNSPLHF. The DNA of the CDR3 is TGTGCCAGCATAGGGGGAAATTCACCCCTCCACTTT.

The genes are TRBV15 and TRBJ1-6; 7 positions match TRBD1. With 2 bases clipped from V and 9 bases from J, the junction kept 4 bases outside the gene matches. Per the germline V gene, CDR1 is LNHNV and CDR2 is YYDKDF (reference sequence). The CDR3 spans 14 residues. CDR3 in DNA: TGTGCCACCAGCAGAAGACAGGGTGGTTCACCCCTCCACTTT. Translated: CATSRRQGGSPLHF.

The chain employs TRBV6-1 and TRBJ1-1; tentative D call: TRBD1 (5 bases). The CDR3 totals 14 residues. Trimming cost V 1 base and J 11 bases, with 17 bases left between them. CDR1 and CDR2 from the germline V gene are MNHNS and SASEGT. CDR3 loop: CASSEGSITGDAFF. The CDR3 DNA reads as TGTGCCAGCAGTGAAGGGAGTATCACAGGAGATGCTTTCTTT.

V and J are TRBV2 and TRBJ2-7; weak D call: TRBD2 (6 bases). The CDR3 runs to 15 residues. The V gene lost 7 bases and the J gene lost 6 bases, with 22 bases spanning the gap. Germline CDR1 and CDR2: SNHLY and FYNNEI. CDR3 region: CASKDVGLRKGEQYF. The CDR3, as DNA: TGTGCCAGCAAGGATGTGGGACTCCGTAAGGGCGAGCAGTACTTC.

V usage is TRBV6-4 and J usage is TRBJ2-1; 11 bases agree with TRBD2. CDR1 is MRHNA and CDR2 is SNTAGT in the germline V gene. The CDR3 is made up of 14 amino acids. V dropped 0 bases and J dropped 16; count of bases not matched to a gene: 8. DNA of the CDR3: TGTGCCAGCAGTGACTCGACTAGCGGGGACCTATTATTCTTC. Translated, it gives CASSDSTSGDLLFF.

The V and J genes are TRBV6-5 and TRBJ1-1; 8 positions agree with TRBD1. This CDR3 is 13 amino acids long. Germline-derived CDR1 and CDR2 are MNHEY and SVGAGI. V trimming: 7 bases; J trimming: 3 bases; junction bases outside the gene matches: 4. CDR3 sequence reads: CASIGQGYTEAFF. For the CDR3, the DNA is TGTGCCAGCATCGGACAGGGATACACTGAAGCTTTCTTT.